These 12 T cell receptor beta chains were all obtained from the same sample, sequenced in a study of T cell clonality in common variable immunodeficiency (dated by TCRdb to 2015 to 2017). No cognate antigen is known for these TCRs. Libraries were built with the immunoSEQ multiplex PCR assay. What TCRdb holds here is the immuneACCESS table cut down to in-frame rearrangements. Part of the clones is not present; checked against another copy, under half of the missing clones reflect an unresolved V gene, and the others are unexplained. This sample has 30,000 to 40,000 clones, none of them a singleton. The ten top clones hold around 27% of the sample. On the study overall, not on this receptor specifically: Reportedly, TCRbeta sequences from CVID had fewer deletions and N-nucleotide insertions, and highly modified clones with 13 or more V deletions were absent from CVID.

Sequenced sample: peripheral blood mononuclear cells. All receptors come from a human donor with common variable immunodeficiency.

There are many counts of this clone. The observed sequence ends 3 residues before the CDR3 terminus, with the missing tail filled in from the germline J gene. J is TRBJ1-2 and V is TRBV20-1, with a tentative D call TRBD1 (6 bases). Germline V gene sequence: CDR1 DFQATT, CDR2 SNEGSKA (reference sequence). The CDR3 is 16 amino acids. V was cut by 6 bases and J by 7 bases, with 27 bases left in between. The CDR3 loop is CSAHPAGVILVGGYTF. CDR3 DNA (partial): TGCAGTGCCCACCCGGCAGGGGTGATTTTAGTTGGTGGC.

The sample holds a few counts of this clone. With the read ending 3 residues before the CDR3 end, the germline J gene is used to fill in that end. The V and J genes are TRBV19 and TRBJ1-5; 8 bases are shared with TRBD1. J gave up 7 bases and V 6 bases, and 5 bases lay outside the gene matches. Germline values: CDR1 LNHDA, CDR2 SQIVND (reference sequence). This CDR3 is 13 amino acids long. The CDR3 region is CASRRTGWQPQHF. CDR3 DNA, as far as it was read: TGTGCCAGTAGGCGGACAGGGTGGCAGCCC.

A note on this clone: The CDR3 end lies 3 residues beyond the end of the read and is filled in from the germline J gene. The V and J genes are TRBV7-6 and TRBJ1-1; 7 bases align to TRBD1. The CDR3 covers 14 residues. Germline V gene sequence: CDR1 SGHVS, CDR2 FNYEAQ. CDR3 sequence reads: CASSFRPGTEKAFF. The sequenced part of the CDR3 DNA is TGTGCCAGCAGCTTTAGACCCGGGACAGAAAAA.

In this sample, this clone turned up a few times. This may arise from a read error, as a much more abundant clone is one base away. The CDR3 is cut off 3 residues early in the read; its end comes from the germline J gene. This sample includes further DNA sequences coding for the same CDR3. V and J are TRBV19 and TRBJ1-2; perhaps TRBD1 as D (5 bases). The V gene lost 2 bases and the J gene lost 3 bases, with 13 bases spanning the gap. There are 15 residues in the CDR3. From germline, CDR1 is LNHDA and CDR2 SQIVND (reference sequence). CDR3: CASSISAGGDYGYTF. Incomplete CDR3 DNA: TGTGCCAGTAGTATATCTGCAGGAGGGGACTATGGC.

A few counts support this clone. The CDR3 end falls 3 residues outside the read, so it is completed with the germline J gene. This chain uses TRBV7-2 with TRBJ1-5; tentative D call: TRBD1 (5 bases). The CDR3 has 13 residues. V was cut by 0 bases and J by 9 bases, with 9 bases left in between. Germline CDR1 is SGHTA and CDR2 is FQGNSA. CDR3 DNA, as far as it was read: TGTGCCAGCAGCTTAGCGCAGGGCACGCCC. As protein: CASSLAQGTP. The CDR3 reads in full as CASSLAQGTPQHF. Supplemented by reference TRBV7-2 and TRBJ1-5, the full variable domain reads GAGVSQSPSNKVTEKGKDVELRCDPISGHTALYWYRQSLGQGLEFLIYFQGNSAPDKSGLPSDRFSAERTGGSVSTLTIQRTQQEDSAVYLCASSLAQGTPQHFGDGTRLSIL.

On this clone: The read terminates 3 residues before the CDR3 end, so the remaining end is supplied by the germline J gene. The V gene is TRBV11-2, the J gene TRBJ2-7; a weak D match, TRBD1 (6 bases). There are 11 residues in the CDR3. Trimming pared 5 bases from V and 6 bases from J, leaving 8 bases between. CDR1 is SGHAT and CDR2 is FQNNGV in the germline V gene. The CDR3 DNA, read in part, is TGTGCCAGCAGCGGGGGCCCCGAG. Translating it yields CASSGGPE. In full, the CDR3 is CASSGGPEQYF. The entire variable domain, with the rest obtained from reference TRBV11-2 and TRBJ2-7, is as follows: EAGVAQSPRYKIIEKRQSVAFWCNPISGHATLYWYQQILGQGPKLLIQFQNNGVVDDSQLPKDRFSAERLKGVDSTLKIQPAKLEDSAVYLCASSGGPEQYFGPGTRLTVT.

This clone turned up a few times. Sequencing ends 3 residues short of the CDR3 end; the germline J gene provides the rest. The chain joins TRBV6-2 or TRBV6-3 to TRBJ2-7; D remains unclear. This CDR3 region has 12 residues. Germline V gives CDR1 MNHEY, CDR2 SVGEGT. V lost 5 bases and J lost 3, with 8 bases in between. The DNA read from the CDR3 is TGTGCCAGCAGTCTGGCCCTCTACGAG. Amino acids: CASSLALYE. The whole CDR3 sequence is CASSLALYEQYF.

This clone occurred a few times. CDR3: CAISEALGGRNEQYF. The CDR3 bases that were read are TGTGCCATCAGTGAGGCTCTGGGCGGGAGGAACGAG. The chain has TRBV10-3 and TRBJ2-7; TRBD2 agrees at 8 bases. The CDR3 end lies 3 residues beyond the end of the read and is filled in from the germline J gene. Germline V gene lookup returns CDR1 ENHRY and CDR2 SYGVKD. The CDR3 is 15 amino acids. J gave up 5 bases and V 2 bases, and 8 bases lay outside the gene matches.

The table lists this clone with many counts. The CDR3 extends 3 residues past the end of the read, so its final part is completed from the germline J gene. The chain carries TRBV9 and TRBJ2-1; TRBD2 matches 7 bases. The CDR3 length is 16 residues. V lost 0 bases, J lost 3 bases, and 6 bases stayed unmatched. Germline V CDR1 and CDR2: SGDLS, YYNGEE. The CDR3 protein is CASSVDGSGVYNEQFF. CDR3 bases read: TGTGCCAGCAGCGTAGACGGGAGCGGGGTCTACAATGAG.

About this clone itself: The read ends 3 residues shy of where the CDR3 ends; the end is completed using the germline J gene. The gene calls are TRBV7-3 and TRBJ2-3; 8 bases are shared with TRBD1. The J segment lost 4 bases and the V segment lost 4 bases, leaving 10 bases of the junction unmatched. Germline CDR1 is SGHTA and CDR2 is FQGTGA. The CDR3 extends over 16 amino acids. CDR3 protein: CASSYISGRGPDTQYF. The CDR3 bases that were read are TGTGCCAGCAGCTACATTAGCGGCAGGGGGCCAGATACG.

In the case of this clone: Read sequence stops 3 residues before the CDR3 end, and the germline J gene provides the missing end. The chain links TRBV19 to TRBJ2-7, with 8 nucleotides matching TRBD1. Losses at the gene ends were 2 bases for V and 4 bases for J; bases not matched to a gene: 4. Per germline, CDR1 LNHDA and CDR2 SQIVND (reference sequence). The length of the CDR3 is 14 residues. CDR3 sequence reads: CASSIMGQDYEQYF. CDR3 DNA (partial): TGTGCCAGTAGTATAATGGGACAGGATTACGAG.

For this clone: The read finishes 3 residues shy of the CDR3 end, and the germline J gene is used to complete it. The V call is TRBV7-3, the J call TRBJ2-3; D might be TRBD2 (7 bases). V dropped 5 bases and J dropped 1 base, with 19 bases sitting between them. The length of the CDR3 is 17 residues. Looked up from germline, CDR1 is SGHTA and CDR2 is FQGTGA. The CDR3 DNA, read in part, is TGTGCCAGCAGCCCCGTTCGGGGGGCGAGAGGCACAGATACG. This encodes CASSPVRGARGTDT. The CDR3 in full is CASSPVRGARGTDTQYF. Based on the CDR3 plus reference TRBV7-3 and TRBJ2-3, the full variable domain is GAGVSQTPSNKVTEKGKYVELRCDPISGHTALYWYRQSLGQGPEFLIYFQGTGAADDSGLPNDRFFAVRPEGSVSTLKIQRTERGDSAVYLCASSPVRGARGTDTQYFGPGTRLTVL.